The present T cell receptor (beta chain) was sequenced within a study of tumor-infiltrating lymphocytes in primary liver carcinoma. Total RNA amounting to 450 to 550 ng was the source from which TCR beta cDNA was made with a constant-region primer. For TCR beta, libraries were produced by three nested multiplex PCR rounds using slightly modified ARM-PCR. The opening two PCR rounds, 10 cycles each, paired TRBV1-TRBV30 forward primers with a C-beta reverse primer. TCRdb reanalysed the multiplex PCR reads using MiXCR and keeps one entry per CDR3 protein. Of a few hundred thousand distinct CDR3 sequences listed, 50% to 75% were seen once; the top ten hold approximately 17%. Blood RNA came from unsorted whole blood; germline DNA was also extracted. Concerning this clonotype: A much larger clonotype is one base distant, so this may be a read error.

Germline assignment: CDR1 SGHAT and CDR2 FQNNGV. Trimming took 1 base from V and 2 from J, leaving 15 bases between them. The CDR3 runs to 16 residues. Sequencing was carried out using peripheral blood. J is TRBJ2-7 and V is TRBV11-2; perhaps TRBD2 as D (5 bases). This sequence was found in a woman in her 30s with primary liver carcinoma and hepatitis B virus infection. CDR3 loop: CASSLGALRAPYEQYF. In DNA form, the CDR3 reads TGTGCCAGCAGCTTAGGCGCTTTGCGGGCCCCCTACGAGCAGTACTTC.